These T cell receptor beta chains were read from a single sample in a study of STAT5B mutations in CD4+ large granular lymphocyte leukemia. The repertoire was sequenced with immunoSEQ multiplex PCR; TCRdb's copy has only in-frame clones and lacks some. The sample records some 41,000 clones, roughly 76% being singletons. The sample taken for sequencing was CD4+ T cells from blood buffy coats. The receptors come from a human donor in good health. Both conserved end residues are part of each CDR3. The D gene is left open where the match is weak. Not every row has a clone size; where given, it reads once, few, many or a size class.

J	V	D	size	CDR3	DNA
TRBJ2-5	TRBV19	.	.	CASSPDPTGGSGRPPRRETQYF	TGTGCCAGTAGTCCAGATCCGACAGGGGGAAGCGGGAGGCCTCCCCGGCGGGAGACCCAGTACTTC
TRBJ2-5	TRBV16	.	.	CASSQGLKETQYF	TGTGCCAGCAGCCAAGGCCTTAAAGAGACCCAGTACTTC
TRBJ1-3	TRBV9	.	.	CASSVGVGGSGNTIYF	TGTGCCAGCAGCGTAGGCGTAGGGGGGTCAGGAAACACCATATATTTT
TRBJ2-3	TRBV9	TRBD1	.	CASSRQGPGISDTQYF	TGTGCCAGCAGTCGACAGGGACCAGGTATTTCGGATACGCAGTATTTT
TRBJ2-3	TRBV18	.	.	CASSATSGMADTQYF	TGTGCCAGCTCAGCGACTAGTGGGATGGCAGATACGCAGTATTTT
TRBJ2-1	TRBV11-3	TRBD2	.	CASSQHNRGGGDNEQFF	TGTGCCAGCAGCCAACATAACCGCGGGGGAGGGGACAATGAGCAGTTCTTC
TRBJ2-7	TRBV6-6	.	.	CASKIRDGTYEQYF	TGTGCCAGCAAAATCCGGGACGGAACCTACGAGCAGTACTTC
TRBJ1-4	TRBV2	TRBD1	.	CASRGTGSTNEKLFF	TGTGCCAGCAGGGGGACAGGATCAACTAATGAAAAACTGTTTTTT
TRBJ1-2	TRBV5-6	.	.	CASSLGLDTNYGYTF	TGTGCCAGCAGCTTGGGTTTAGATACTAACTATGGCTACACCTTC
TRBJ2-7	TRBV4-1	.	few	CASSQVGGRADEQYF	TGCGCCAGCAGCCAAGTGGGGGGAAGGGCCGACGAGCAGTACTTC
TRBJ2-5	TRBV7-6	.	.	CASSLSGQRTQYF	TGTGCCAGCAGCTTAAGCGGGCAGCGAACCCAGTACTTC
TRBJ1-5	TRBV19	.	.	CASSIGGPLNQPQHF	TGTGCCAGTAGTATAGGGGGGCCGCTGAATCAGCCCCAGCATTTT
TRBJ2-1	TRBV28	.	few	CASSSTSGILDEQFF	TGTGCCAGCAGCTCCACCTCAGGGATCTTGGATGAGCAGTTCTTC
TRBJ2-5	TRBV6-1	TRBD2	.	CASSDPGLVRGETQYF	TGTGCCAGCAGTGATCCAGGACTAGTTAGAGGAGAGACCCAGTACTTC